This TCR beta chain comes out of a study of metastatic and nonmetastatic thyroid tumors. As for the study in general: Both malignant and benign thyroid patients supplied peripheral blood and tumor or nodule tissue samples, across which the repertoires of these patients were then compared.

With MiXCR, TCRdb called clones anew from the PCR reads. Here the sample spans around 41,000 clones, approximately 13% being singletons. No patient received treatment before thyroid surgery. Germline CDR1 is MNHEY and CDR2 is SVGAGI. This CDR3 has 17 residues. V dropped 4 bases and J dropped 7 bases, with 23 bases sitting between them. The V and J genes are TRBV6-5 and TRBJ2-1; TRBD1 or TRBD2 may be the D gene (6 bases each). The TCR was taken from a female donor with papillary thyroid cancer or a benign thyroid nodule (not recorded which). Some clones in this sample may be carry-over from other donors' samples. The sample was blood. Here the CDR3 DNA reads TGTGCCAGCAGTTTCCCCCTAGGGGGGAGAGCATCAAATGAGCAGTTCTTC. Its protein product is CASSFPLGGRASNEQFF.